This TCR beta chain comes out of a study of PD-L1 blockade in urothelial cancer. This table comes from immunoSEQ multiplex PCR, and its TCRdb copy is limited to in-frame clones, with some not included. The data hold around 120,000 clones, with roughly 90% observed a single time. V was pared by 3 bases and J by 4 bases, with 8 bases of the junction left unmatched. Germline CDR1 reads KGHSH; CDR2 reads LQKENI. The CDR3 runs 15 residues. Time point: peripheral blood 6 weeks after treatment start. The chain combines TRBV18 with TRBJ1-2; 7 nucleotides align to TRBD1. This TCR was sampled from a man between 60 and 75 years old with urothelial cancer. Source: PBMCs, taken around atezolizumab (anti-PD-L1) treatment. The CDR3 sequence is CASSPASGQIYGYTF. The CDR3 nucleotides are TGTGCCAGCTCACCTGCATCGGGACAGATCTATGGCTACACCTTC.